The 20 T cell receptor beta chains below come from one sample, sequenced in a study of blood T cell repertoires in COVID-19. TCRdb keeps only in-frame clones here, not all; method: immunoSEQ multiplex PCR. The profile shows some 120,000 clones, around 88% of them singletons. The sample comprised peripheral blood. The receptors stem from a human donor with acute or convalescent COVID-19. The donor label of this sample is uncertain.

This clone was seen a single time. The chain links TRBV10-3 to TRBJ2-1; 16 bases map to TRBD2. J gave up 9 bases and V 3 bases, and 8 bases lay outside the gene matches. Germline CDR1 ENHRY, CDR2 SYGVKD. This CDR3 region has 17 residues. CDR3 protein: CAISDPTGTSGRGEQFF. The CDR3 DNA reads TGTGCCATCAGTGACCCGACCGGGACTAGCGGGAGGGGTGAGCAGTTCTTC.

The chain couples TRBV5-6 to TRBJ2-7; a weak D match, TRBD2 (6 bases). The germline V gene has CDR1 SGHDT and CDR2 YYEEEE. The CDR3 extends over 14 amino acids. Trimming took 3 bases from V and 4 from J, leaving 14 bases between them. CDR3 bases: TGTGCCAGCAGCTCATCACTTGGGGGGTACGAGCAGTACTTC. It specifies CASSSSLGGYEQYF.

The chain links TRBV6-2 or TRBV6-3 to TRBJ2-7; D perhaps matches TRBD1 (5 bases). The V and J ends lost 4 bases and 8 bases respectively, with 12 bases between them. Germline V lookup: CDR1 MNHEY, CDR2 SVGEGT. The CDR3 loop spans 12 amino acids. The CDR3 DNA follows: TGTGCCAGCAGTTGGAGACAGCTGAAGCAGTACTTC. Encoded protein: CASSWRQLKQYF.

This chain links TRBV6-1 with TRBJ1-5, with a weak D call TRBD1 (5 bases). CDR1 is MNHNS and CDR2 is SASEGT in the germline V gene. This CDR3 contains 15 residues. V was clipped by 1 base and J by 2 bases, with 9 bases between them. As DNA, the CDR3 is TGTGCCAGCAGTGAAGTAGGGGCGGGCAATCAGCCCCAGCATTTT. Its translation is CASSEVGAGNQPQHF.

The chain couples TRBV4-2 to TRBJ2-2, with 8 positions matching TRBD2. CDR3 size: 19 residues. The germline V gene has CDR1 LGHNA and CDR2 YNFKEQ. Trimming removed 3 bases from V and 0 bases from J; junction bases left unmatched: 12. The DNA for the CDR3 is TGTGCCAGCAGCCAGCCACCGGGACTAGTACTTCCGAACACCGGGGAGCTGTTTTTT. It codes for CASSQPPGLVLPNTGELFF.

The gene calls are TRBV3-1 (or the pseudogene TRBV3-2) and TRBJ2-3; 9 positions agree with TRBD2. V was pared by 4 bases and J by 0 bases, with 5 bases of the junction left unmatched. This CDR3 spans 16 amino acids. Looked up from germline, CDR1 is LGHDT and CDR2 is YNNKEL (reference sequence). CDR3 region: CASSPTLAGSTDTQYF. As DNA, the CDR3 is TGTGCCAGCAGCCCCACTCTAGCGGGAAGCACAGATACGCAGTATTTT.

CDR3 sequence reads: CASSEAGGTYEQYF. CDR3 in DNA: TGTGCCAGCAGTGAAGCGGGAGGGACCTACGAGCAGTACTTC. The chain employs TRBV6-1 and TRBJ2-7, with 7 bases matching TRBD2. The V and J ends lost 0 bases and 2 bases, in that order; junction bases with no gene match: 1. This CDR3 has 14 amino acids. Germline V gives CDR1 MNHNS, CDR2 SASEGT.

The V gene is TRBV2, the J gene TRBJ1-3; TRBD1 aligns across 7 bases. Germline CDR1 and CDR2: SNHLY and FYNNEI. V shed 2 bases, J shed 4 bases, and the junction held 11 bases outside the gene matches. The CDR3 runs 17 residues. CDR3 nucleotide sequence: TGTGCCAGCAGTGAAAGAAGGCCCACAGGGGCGGGAAACACCATATATTTT. As protein: CASSERRPTGAGNTIYF.

The gene calls are TRBV7-2 and TRBJ1-4; no clear D. V lost 10 bases and J 7 bases, leaving 13 bases between the germline ends. CDR1 is SGHTA and CDR2 is FQGNSA in the germline V gene. There are 12 residues in the CDR3. The CDR3 sequence is CAIRGPGEKLFF. The CDR3 region has the DNA TGTGCCATTCGTGGGCCCGGTGAAAAACTGTTTTTT.

The chain carries TRBV15 and TRBJ2-6; the D gene is possibly TRBD2 (6 bases). Germline loops: CDR1 LNHNV, CDR2 YYDKDF (reference sequence). The V gene lost 6 bases and the J gene lost 0 bases, with 12 bases spanning the gap. The CDR3 is made up of 16 amino acids. CDR3 nucleotides: TGTGCCACCAGTGACGGGAGACGCTCTGGGGCCAACGTCCTGACTTTC. Protein: CATSDGRRSGANVLTF.

The CDR3 region has the DNA TGTGCCAGCAGCTTACAACAGGGGTTCAATCAGCCCCAGCATTTT. It is translated as CASSLQQGFNQPQHF. The chain is built from TRBV7-2 and TRBJ1-5; 7 positions match TRBD1. Per the germline V gene, CDR1 is SGHTA and CDR2 is FQGNSA. The CDR3 spans 15 residues. J lost 3 bases, V lost 2 bases, and 4 bases had no gene match.

J is TRBJ1-3 and V is TRBV4-2, with D perhaps TRBD1 (6 bases). The CDR3 length is 15 residues. With 0 bases removed from V and 1 base from J, the gap between germline ends came to 7 bases. Germline values: CDR1 LGHNA, CDR2 YNFKEQ. The DNA of the CDR3 is TGTGCCAGCAGCCAAGAGGACAGATCTGGAAACACCATATATTTT. Translating gives CASSQEDRSGNTIYF.

V gene TRBV6-2 or TRBV6-3 combines with J gene TRBJ1-1; TRBD1 matches 7 bases. The J segment lost 4 bases and the V segment lost 6 bases, leaving 11 bases of the junction unmatched. Germline V CDR1 and CDR2: MNHEY, SVGEGT. CDR3 length equals 15 residues. CDR3 sequence (DNA): TGTGCCAGCAGCACTCCGCGACAGGGCCGCACTGAAGCTTTCTTT. This gives the protein CASSTPRQGRTEAFF.

This chain links TRBV30 with TRBJ1-3; no reliable D call. Germline CDR1 GTSNPN, CDR2 SVGIG (reference sequence). The ends were cut back, 1 base at V and 4 bases at J, with 14 bases in the middle. The CDR3 is 15 amino acids. The CDR3 sequence is CAWSARGILGNTIYF. The CDR3 region has the DNA TGTGCCTGGAGTGCCCGGGGAATTCTAGGAAACACCATATATTTT.

V usage is TRBV3-1 (or the pseudogene TRBV3-2) and J usage is TRBJ2-7; no definite D call. This CDR3 contains 13 residues. Germline V CDR1 and CDR2: LGHDT, YNNKEL (reference sequence). The ends were cut back, 0 bases at V and 6 bases at J, with 9 bases in the middle. DNA for the CDR3: TGTGCCAGCAGCCAAGATGCCAGTATCGAGCAGTACTTC. Translated: CASSQDASIEQYF.

The V call is TRBV10-3, the J call TRBJ1-4; no definite D call. V was shortened by 2 bases and J by 7 bases, with 17 bases between the two germline ends. This CDR3 is built from 16 residues. Germline CDR1 is ENHRY and CDR2 is SYGVKD. CDR3 sequence: CAISEEKGKRGEKLFF. CDR3 sequence (DNA): TGTGCCATCAGTGAGGAGAAAGGGAAACGGGGTGAAAAACTGTTTTTT.

This clone showed up just a few times. V and J are TRBV10-2 and TRBJ2-3; TRBD1 aligns across 8 bases. CDR1 and CDR2 from the germline V gene are WSHSY and SAAADI. With 2 bases clipped from V and 5 bases from J, the junction kept 6 bases outside the gene matches. The CDR3 consists of 15 residues. The CDR3 is CASSEPGQGIDTQYF. The CDR3 DNA reads TGCGCCAGCAGTGAGCCCGGACAGGGAATAGATACGCAGTATTTT.

The V gene is TRBV5-4, the J gene TRBJ1-1, with 7 bases fitting TRBD1. Germline lookup yields CDR1 SGHNT and CDR2 YYREEE (reference sequence). The length of the CDR3 is 15 residues. V was pared by 4 bases and J by 0 bases, with 6 bases of the junction left unmatched. The CDR3: CASSRGDSMNTEAFF. The CDR3, as DNA: TGTGCCAGCAGCCGAGGGGACAGCATGAACACTGAAGCTTTCTTT. Variable domain in full (rest from reference TRBV5-4 and TRBJ1-1): ETGVTQSPTHLIKTRGQQVTLRCSSQSGHNTVSWYQQALGQGPQFIFQYYREEENGRGNFPPRFSGLQFPNYSSELNVNALELDDSALYLCASSRGDSMNTEAFFGQGTRLTVV.

CDR3: CASSGTESPQHF. CDR3 sequence (DNA): TGTGCCAGCAGCGGAACGGAGTCTCCCCAGCATTTT. The chain couples TRBV7-8 to TRBJ1-5; no reliable D call. Germline assignment: CDR1 SGHVS and CDR2 FQNEAQ. Trimming left V 5 bases short and J 10 bases short, with 12 bases between. This CDR3 spans 12 amino acids.

The gene calls are TRBV7-7 and TRBJ2-5, with D maybe TRBD1 (5 bases). With 3 bases removed from V and 2 bases from J, the gap between germline ends came to 7 bases. The CDR3 sequence is 13 residues long. The germline gives CDR1 SSHAT, CDR2 FNYEAQ (reference sequence). Here the CDR3 DNA reads TGTGCCAGCAGCTTGGACATACAAGAGACCCAGTACTTC. The encoded protein is CASSLDIQETQYF.